This T cell receptor (beta chain) derives from a study of ipilimumab plus nivolumab after autologous stem cell transplantation. Overall study: Both relapsed and primary refractory DLBCL were included.

Libraries were prepared by immunoSEQ multiplex PCR; TCRdb keeps only in-frame clonotypes and omits some of them. The profile shows about 22,000 clones, around 80% of them singletons. Ipilimumab, 1 mg/kg, started 14 to 28 days after autologous transplant. Dosing: nivolumab 3 mg/kg IV, weeks 1, 4, 7, 10, then every two weeks to week 26. The starting material was PBMCs, obtained in a trial of ipilimumab plus nivolumab as post-transplant consolidation. This receptor was obtained from a male donor with diffuse large B-cell lymphoma.

The CDR3 sequence is CASSQAAQGNQPQHF. In nucleotides, the CDR3 is TGTGCCAGCAGTCAGGCCGCACAGGGGAATCAGCCCCAGCATTTT. This chain uses TRBV28 with TRBJ1-5; 7 bases are a match to TRBD1. Trimming cost V 5 bases and J 4 bases; bases outside gene matches: 8. This CDR3 contains 15 residues. Germline-derived CDR1 and CDR2 are MDHEN and SYDVKM. The full variable domain, rest sourced from reference TRBV28 and TRBJ1-5, is DVKVTQSSRYLVKRTGEKVFLECVQDMDHENMFWYRQDPGLGLRLIYFSYDVKMKEKGDIPEGYSVSREKKERFSLILESASTNQTSMYLCASSQAAQGNQPQHFGDGTRLSIL.